The present entry profiles one TCR beta chain with its context. No antigen is known for it. 13 Jbeta primers and 60 Vbeta primers were used for the PCR. Libraries were prepared by immunoSEQ multiplex PCR; TCRdb keeps only in-frame clonotypes and omits some of them. Counted here are approximately 170,000 clones, approximately 84% occurring once; the ten biggest clones make up about 4.4%. The source of the sample is a study of cytomegalovirus exposure and HLA in healthy donors. For the study at large: Of some 400 genotyped donors, roughly 81% grouped in the Caucasian-associated ancestry cluster. Points from the study as a whole: Based on reports, TCR beta sequences accurately predicted HLA-A and HLA-B alleles for most subjects. In a later analysis, a missense DCLRE1C variant was linked to TCR beta V- and J-gene trimming.

The CDR3 spans 16 residues. Trimming removed 1 base from V and 1 base from J, with 14 bases in between. The germline V gene has CDR1 SGDLS and CDR2 YYNGEE. The receptor was isolated from a woman in her fifties or sixties in good health and CMV-seropositive. The rearrangement links TRBV9 to TRBJ1-1, with a weak D call TRBD1 (5 bases). The sequencing input was PBMCs. The CDR3 protein is CASSVFHLQGNTEAFF. CDR3 in DNA: TGTGCCAGCAGCGTATTTCATCTCCAGGGGAACACTGAAGCTTTCTTT.